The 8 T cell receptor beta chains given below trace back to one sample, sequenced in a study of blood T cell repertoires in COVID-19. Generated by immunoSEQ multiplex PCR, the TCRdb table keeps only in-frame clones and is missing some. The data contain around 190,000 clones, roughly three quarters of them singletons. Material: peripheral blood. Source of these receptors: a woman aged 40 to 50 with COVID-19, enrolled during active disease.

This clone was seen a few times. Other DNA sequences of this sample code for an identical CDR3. The DNA of the CDR3 is TGTGCCAGCAGCCAAGCAGGGACAGGGGGCAATCAGCCCCAGCATTTT. This gives the protein CASSQAGTGGNQPQHF. J is TRBJ1-5 and V is TRBV3-1 (or the pseudogene TRBV3-2); TRBD1 matches 10 bases. The CDR3 contains 16 residues. The V gene's germline CDR1 is LGHDT and CDR2 YNNKEL (reference sequence). V was pared by 1 base and J by 2 bases, with 2 bases of the junction left unmatched.

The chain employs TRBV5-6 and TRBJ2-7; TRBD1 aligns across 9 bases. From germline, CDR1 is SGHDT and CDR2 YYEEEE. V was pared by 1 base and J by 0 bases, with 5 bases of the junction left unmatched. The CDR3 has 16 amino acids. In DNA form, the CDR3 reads TGTGCCAGCAGCTTGCCGGGACAGGGCCTCTCCTACGAGCAGTACTTC. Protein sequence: CASSLPGQGLSYEQYF.

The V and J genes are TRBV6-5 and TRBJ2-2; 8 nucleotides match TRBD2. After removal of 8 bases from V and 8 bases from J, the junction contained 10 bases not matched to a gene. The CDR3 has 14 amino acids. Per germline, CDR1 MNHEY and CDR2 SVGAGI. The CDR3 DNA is TGTGCCAGCTCCCGACGGGCGGGAGGAGGGGAGCTGTTTTTT. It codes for CASSRRAGGGELFF.

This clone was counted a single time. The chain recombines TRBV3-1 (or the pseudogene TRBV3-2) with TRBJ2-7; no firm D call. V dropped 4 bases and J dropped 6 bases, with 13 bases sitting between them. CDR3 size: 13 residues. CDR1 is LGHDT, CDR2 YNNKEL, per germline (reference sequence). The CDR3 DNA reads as TGTGCCAGCAGCCTCCGAGCCACTGGCGAGCAGTACTTC. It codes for CASSLRATGEQYF.

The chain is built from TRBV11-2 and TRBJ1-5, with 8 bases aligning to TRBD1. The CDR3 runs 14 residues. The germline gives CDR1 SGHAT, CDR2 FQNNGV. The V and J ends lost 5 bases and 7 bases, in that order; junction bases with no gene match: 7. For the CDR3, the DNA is TGTGCCAGCAGCCAGACAGGGGCAGAGCAGCCCCAGCATTTT. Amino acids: CASSQTGAEQPQHF.

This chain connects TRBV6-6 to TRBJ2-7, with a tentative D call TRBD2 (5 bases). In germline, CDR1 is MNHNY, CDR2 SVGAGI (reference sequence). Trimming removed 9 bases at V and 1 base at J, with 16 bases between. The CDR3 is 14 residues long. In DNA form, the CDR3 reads TGTGCCAGTACCTTAGGAGCGGATTCCTACGAGCAGTACTTC. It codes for CASTLGADSYEQYF.

CDR3 DNA: TGTGCCAGCGCGGGACAGGTGAACACTGAAGCTTTCTTT. It codes for CASAGQVNTEAFF. The chain carries TRBV19 and TRBJ1-1, with 8 bases lining up with TRBD1. The germline V gene has CDR1 LNHDA and CDR2 SQIVND (reference sequence). Unmatched junction bases numbered 3, after V lost 9 bases and J lost 0 bases. This CDR3 is 13 amino acids long.

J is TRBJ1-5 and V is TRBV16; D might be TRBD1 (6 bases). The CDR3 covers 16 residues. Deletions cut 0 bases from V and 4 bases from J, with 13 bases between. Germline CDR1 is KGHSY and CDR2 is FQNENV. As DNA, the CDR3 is TGTGCCAGCAGCCAATCGAGGGGGGGTCTTAATCAGCCCCAGCATTTT. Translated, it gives CASSQSRGGLNQPQHF.